This entry describes one T cell receptor (beta chain). Its antigen is not identified. This record comes from a study of CD8+ T cells in alopecia areata. Study details: Twice a day, 5 to 10 mg of oral tofacitinib was administered to treated patients. Broader study findings: The study found TCR sharing across patients less clear than in mice, possibly for HLA reasons.

Collection of lesional scalp punch biopsies and peripheral blood was performed in alopecia areata patients. RNA was extracted and reverse transcribed into cDNA as the sequencing template. Method: immunoSEQ multiplex PCR; TCRdb's copy keeps in-frame clones and lacks some. This sample has 150,000 to 180,000 clones, with 40% to 65% found just once. This sequence originates from a human donor with alopecia areata. This material consisted of CD8+ T cells sorted from blood, taken at week 0.

The CDR3 bases are TGCGCCAGCAGCCCCGAGGTAGCGGGGGTCTACGAGCAGTACTTC. The encoded protein is CASSPEVAGVYEQYF. This chain connects TRBV5-1 to TRBJ2-7; 9 nucleotides line up with TRBD2. Trimming removed 4 bases from V and 3 bases from J; junction bases left unmatched: 8. Germline V gene sequence: CDR1 SGHRS, CDR2 YFSETQ. The length of the CDR3 is 15 residues.